This T cell receptor (beta chain) came from a study of Ad26.COV2.S vaccination and SARS-CoV-2 variants. Study-wide findings and caveats: Vaccinees showed greater spike-specific TCR breadth than placebo recipients.

The CDR3 sequence is 15 residues long. The germline V and J ends were trimmed by 5 bases and 2 bases, with 12 bases remaining between them. Germline-derived CDR1 and CDR2 are SGHTA and FQGTGA. A remark on this clone: Its specificity is not known.

Sequencing used immunoSEQ multiplex PCR; TCRdb keeps in-frame clones, though not all of them. The repertoire has just over 350,000 clones, around 92% of them found once; the top ten carry around 4.2%. Sequencing was performed on peripheral blood, taken after recovery from COVID-19. This TCR was sampled from a human donor who had recovered from COVID-19. The genes are TRBV7-3 and TRBJ2-2; D perhaps matches TRBD1 (6 bases). The CDR3 here is CASSPRRGNTGELFF. In DNA, the CDR3 is TGTGCCAGCAGCCCCCGCAGGGGCAACACCGGGGAGCTGTTTTTT.